These T cell receptor beta chains were read from a single sample in a study of cytomegalovirus exposure and HLA in healthy donors. Data came from immunoSEQ multiplex PCR; TCRdb stores just in-frame clones and leaves some out. In the table there are roughly 100,000 clones, approximately 80% of which are singletons. The sample was PBMCs. All receptors derive from a man aged 60-69 years in good health and CMV-seronegative. CDR3s include the opening cysteine and the closing phenylalanine or tryptophan. Each record gives: J gene, D gene, V gene, clone size, CDR3 DNA, CDR3 protein. D genes are given only for firm matches. Clone size is shown for a subset of rows, as once, few, many or a class of expanded clone.

j_call: TRBJ1-2
d_call: TRBD1
v_call: TRBV28
clone_size: NA
cdr3_nt: TGTGCCAGCAGTCTCCCGTGGGGACAGGGGGACTATGGCTACACCTTC
cdr3_aa: CASSLPWGQGDYGYTF

j_call: TRBJ1-2
d_call: TRBD1
v_call: TRBV6-6
clone_size: NA
cdr3_nt: TGTGCCAGCAGCCTCGGACAGGGGGGCTATGGCTACACCTTC
cdr3_aa: CASSLGQGGYGYTF

j_call: TRBJ1-6
d_call: NA
v_call: TRBV27
clone_size: NA
cdr3_nt: TGTGCCAGCAGTCCCCTAAATTCACCCCTCCACTTT
cdr3_aa: CASSPLNSPLHF

j_call: TRBJ1-6
d_call: NA
v_call: TRBV7-2
clone_size: NA
cdr3_nt: TGTGCCAGCAGCTTCGGTATCGGTGGGGGGTATTCACCCCTCCACTTT
cdr3_aa: CASSFGIGGGYSPLHF

j_call: TRBJ2-7
d_call: TRBD1
v_call: TRBV5-1
clone_size: NA
cdr3_nt: TGCGCCAGCAGTCGCACTTTGACAGGGGAAGACGAGCAGTACTTC
cdr3_aa: CASSRTLTGEDEQYF

j_call: TRBJ2-6
d_call: NA
v_call: TRBV5-1
clone_size: NA
cdr3_nt: TGCGCCAGCAGCTTAGACAGTAACTCTGGGGCCAACGTCCTGACTTTC
cdr3_aa: CASSLDSNSGANVLTF

j_call: TRBJ2-7
d_call: TRBD1
v_call: TRBV11-2
clone_size: NA
cdr3_nt: TGTGCCAGCAGAGACCCGGGACAGGGGAACTACGAGCAGTACTTC
cdr3_aa: CASRDPGQGNYEQYF

j_call: TRBJ2-5
d_call: NA
v_call: TRBV7-3
clone_size: once
cdr3_nt: TGTGCCAGCAGCTTGCACAGACAAGAGACCCAGTACTTC
cdr3_aa: CASSLHRQETQYF

j_call: TRBJ1-1
d_call: NA
v_call: TRBV9
clone_size: NA
cdr3_nt: TGTGCCAGCACAGGTTTAAGTAGTCCGGTTCTGAACACTGAAGCTTTCTTT
cdr3_aa: CASTGLSSPVLNTEAFF

j_call: TRBJ1-1
d_call: NA
v_call: TRBV7-2
clone_size: NA
cdr3_nt: TGTGCCAGCAGCTTACGTAGGGGCCCCACTGAAGCTTTCTTT
cdr3_aa: CASSLRRGPTEAFF

j_call: TRBJ2-3
d_call: NA
v_call: TRBV7-9
clone_size: NA
cdr3_nt: TGTGCCAACCCACAACGCAGCACAGATACGCAGTATTTT
cdr3_aa: CANPQRSTDTQYF

j_call: TRBJ2-5
d_call: TRBD1
v_call: TRBV13
clone_size: NA
cdr3_nt: TGTGCCAGCAGCCTGGGACAGGGAAGCGAGACCCAGTACTTC
cdr3_aa: CASSLGQGSETQYF

j_call: TRBJ2-5
d_call: TRBD2
v_call: TRBV5-8
clone_size: NA
cdr3_nt: TGTGCCAGCAGCTTGTGGGGGGGAGAGACCCAGTACTTC
cdr3_aa: CASSLWGGETQYF

j_call: TRBJ2-2
d_call: TRBD2
v_call: TRBV5-1
clone_size: NA
cdr3_nt: TGCGCCAGCAGCTCAGCGGGGGGGGGCACCGGGGAGCTGTTTTTT
cdr3_aa: CASSSAGGGTGELFF

j_call: TRBJ1-2
d_call: TRBD1
v_call: TRBV6-6
clone_size: NA
cdr3_nt: TGTGCCAGCAGTTACAAAGGGGAGACAGGGGCCGGCTACACCTTC
cdr3_aa: CASSYKGETGAGYTF

j_call: TRBJ1-4
d_call: NA
v_call: TRBV28
clone_size: NA
cdr3_nt: TGTGCCAGCAGCCTTAATGAAAAACTGTTTTTT
cdr3_aa: CASSLNEKLFF

j_call: TRBJ1-2
d_call: TRBD1
v_call: TRBV7-2
clone_size: NA
cdr3_nt: TGTGCCAGCAGCTTCTCCGGGACAGCACCCTATGGCTACACCTTC
cdr3_aa: CASSFSGTAPYGYTF

j_call: TRBJ2-1
d_call: TRBD2
v_call: TRBV7-8
clone_size: NA
cdr3_nt: TGTGCCAGCAGCTTAGCCTTCAGCGGGGGGGCATGGAATGAGCAGTTCTTC
cdr3_aa: CASSLAFSGGAWNEQFF

j_call: TRBJ1-5
d_call: NA
v_call: TRBV27
clone_size: NA
cdr3_nt: TGTGCCAGCAGTTTAAAGAGGGGCAATCAGCCCCAGCATTTT
cdr3_aa: CASSLKRGNQPQHF

j_call: TRBJ1-2
d_call: NA
v_call: TRBV2
clone_size: NA
cdr3_nt: TGTGCCAGCAGTGAATCGGGGTTAAGCTATGGCTACACCTTC
cdr3_aa: CASSESGLSYGYTF

j_call: TRBJ1-4
d_call: TRBD1
v_call: TRBV9
clone_size: NA
cdr3_nt: TGTGCCAGCAGCTCAGGGGGATCCGCAACTAATGAAAAACTGTTTTTT
cdr3_aa: CASSSGGSATNEKLFF

j_call: TRBJ1-2
d_call: TRBD1
v_call: TRBV27
clone_size: NA
cdr3_nt: TGTGCCAGCAGTTTAGGGACAGGCTATGGCTACACCTTC
cdr3_aa: CASSLGTGYGYTF

j_call: TRBJ1-1
d_call: TRBD1
v_call: TRBV7-9
clone_size: NA
cdr3_nt: TGTGCCAGCAGCCCTCAAACAGGGGCGAACACTGAAGCTTTCTTT
cdr3_aa: CASSPQTGANTEAFF